This T cell receptor (beta chain) was sequenced during a study of cytomegalovirus exposure and HLA in healthy donors (dated by TCRdb to the late 2010s). Regarding the study in general: An earlier analysis of some 600 of the donors reported 276 Gb of sequence data and around 110 million unique TCR beta sequences obtained from some 200 million T cells. Approximately 300 gigabases of sequencing data and tens of millions of unique TCR sequences were included in an early release covering 500 to 750 HLA-typed donors. The genetic ancestry cluster associated with self-reported Caucasian donors included roughly 84% of the roughly 390 genotyped donors. The study was designed to test whether signatures of past pathogen exposure could be identified by cataloging public T cell receptors. Using immunosequencing, the study profiled T cell repertoires from about 610 subjects and related those repertoires to cytomegalovirus serostatus. Besides the first cohort of 666 subjects, a separate validation cohort made up of 120 or so different subjects was used. To predict cytomegalovirus infection status, the study combined high-throughput TCR immunosequencing, statistical association of individual TCRs with disease status, and machine learning. To study patterns of TCR occurrence, a later analysis re-analyzed previously published TCR beta repertoires from around 660 donors and added high-resolution HLA genotyping. The later analysis used no new phenotypic data to find candidate immune exposures, relying instead on TCR beta sequences and their occurrence across donors. An earlier analysis of some 500 of the donors used high-throughput TCR beta sequencing to judge whether each TCR beta V gene segment behaved as functional or pseudogenic. Donor age, sex, ethnicity and CMV serostatus were collected together with the repertoire data. Genome-wide SNP genotypes for about 60% of the 666 donors were used in a later genetic analysis, which treated that subset as a discovery cohort. All discovery cohort repertoires had been generated on a single sequencing platform. HLA typing included class I and class II loci at four-digit resolution. Typing coverage varied by locus: roughly 629-640 donors for A, B, C, DRB1 and DQB1; about 520 for DQA1; approximately 570 for DPA1; approximately 470 for DPB1. A few DR-DQ haplotypes were treated as single units for association and clustering because of strong linkage in the cohort. Across 398 genotyped donors of the cohort, an average of about 200,000 unique TCR beta nucleotide sequences per donor were sequenced, and 15% to 20% of those sequences were non-productive.

CDR1 and CDR2 are read off the germline V gene as SGDLS and YYNGEE. There are 16 amino acids in the CDR3, from cysteine to phenylalanine inclusive. Only the CDR3 portion is preserved as DNA: 48 bases, with reading frame beginning at the first base. For this chain, trimming is 3 bases at the V end and 2 bases at the J end, and the number of junction bases without a gene match is 10. Library preparation was by the immunoSEQ multiplex PCR assay. For the multiplex PCR, a mixture combining 60 forward primers for TCR Vbeta segments and 13 reverse primers for TCR Jbeta segments was used. Amplification of the CDR3 region of rearranged TCR beta genes was performed with a multiplex PCR assay on genomic DNA. The Illumina HiSeq System was used to sequence the amplified TCR beta libraries as 87-base-pair reads. Turning to the authors' computational methods: In a later analysis, tens of millions of unique TCR beta chains were counted across the 500 to 700 repertoires, and approximately 11 million of these chains were shared by at least two donors. A nearest-neighbor algorithm error-corrected the raw reads and collapsed the reads into unique sequences, merging closely related sequences to remove PCR and sequencing errors. CDR3 sequences were aligned to IMGT reference sequences to assign V, D and J gene segments. Each retained sequence needed at least a six-nucleotide match to both a V gene segment and a J gene segment. Rearrangements were called productive when the CDR3 lacked stop codons and stayed in frame with V and J; all others were non-productive. CDR3 was defined according to IMGT convention as the region running from the second conserved V-encoded cysteine to the conserved J-encoded phenylalanine. In an earlier analysis of more than 550 of the donors, sequences lacking an unambiguous match to a single V gene segment were excluded. An earlier analysis of a few hundred of the donors called V segments functional above 56.7% productive rearrangements and segregating when the between-donor standard deviation exceeded 5%. A statistical classification framework was built to diagnose cytomegalovirus status from the catalog of TCR beta chain sequences. In a later analysis, V and J genes were assigned by comparing TCR nucleotide sequences against IMGT/GENE-DB human TR gene sequences. Using the TCRdist pipeline, a later analysis assigned CDR3 sequences along with most-parsimonious VDJ recombination scenarios. In a later analysis, every TCR beta chain was defined by the combination of its CDR3 amino acid sequence and its V-gene family, and reads without a unique V-gene family were dropped. As a way to deal with suspected cross-contamination and a sequencing artifact, a later analysis dropped 450 to 600 nucleotide sequences that were highly shared and had low generation probability. A later analysis calculated a clonal expansion index for each public chain from normalized within-repertoire ranks of inferred template counts. Generation probabilities in a later analysis came from a VDJ recombination model fitted to out-of-frame rearrangements, and those results were checked against IGoR. In a later analysis, TCR-TCR, TCR-HLA and TCR-CMV co-occurrence was scored with hypergeometric tests, and a repertoire-size bias correction was applied to TCR pairs. To estimate false discovery rates, a later analysis permuted the HLA or CMV assignments 20 times. In a later analysis, co-occurring TCRs were grouped using DBSCAN, with TCRdist sequence similarity added in when clustering inside HLA-allele-positive subsets. Repertoires with fewer than 30,000 or more than 120,000 public chains were left out of co-occurrence clustering, as were a handful of repertoires with anomalous nucleotide sharing. TCRdb retrieved this table from immuneACCESS and kept in-frame rearrangements only. Not all clones are present; in checked studies, unresolved V genes account for under half, and no reason is known for the remainder. The V and J calls and clone size are taken from that table; D and trimming were inferred from the DNA. The table held for this sample gives tens of thousands of clones. Jointly, the top ten make up roughly an eighth of the sample.

About this clone: The antigen it binds to is not known.

Broader findings and caveats from the paper: Because the 87-base-pair reads could not distinguish some IMGT-functional V segments, including TRBV6-2 and TRBV6-3, those segments were excluded. The sequencing pipeline was judged likely to have produced a cluster of highly shared sequence variants as a technical artifact. For the cohort, immune exposure information was limited to CMV serostatus. Most TCR sequences were seen in very few donors, while some public TCRs were found in many individuals. An association between a missense DCLRE1C variant and V-gene and J-gene trimming of TCR beta chains was found in a later genetic analysis and replicated in an independent cohort. The presence/absence analyses assumed that sequencing depth was roughly uniform across donors, and that assumption may not be true. In both the original and validation cohorts, the classifier was reported to diagnose cytomegalovirus status with high specificity and sensitivity. In a later analysis, several top co-occurrence clusters were reported to appear linked to parvovirus B19, influenza, CMV and Epstein-Barr virus. Most CMV-associated TCR beta chains appeared to be HLA-restricted in a later analysis, and the HLA associations seemed to be driven largely by CMV exposure. Because some donors lacked HLA typing at each locus, the association tests relied only on the typed subset. According to a later genetic analysis, donors in an Asian-associated ancestry cluster had fewer N-insertions in productive TCRs than the roughly 660-donor mean. Seventeen rarely observed V segments, including chromosome 9 orphons, were excluded from the earlier analysis of a few hundred of the donors because counts were too low. A few of the identified cytomegalovirus-associated TCR beta chains were confirmed in vitro to be specific for cytomegalovirus antigens. A later analysis associated roughly 17,000 TCR beta sequences with specific HLA alleles at a false discovery rate of 0.05. Only TCR beta chains were sequenced in this cohort, and the absence of alpha or paired-chain data limited detectable features. A total of fewer than 200 TCR beta chains were listed by the study as associated with cytomegalovirus. In a later analysis, HLA-associated TCR beta chains showed more clonal expansion and lower generation probabilities than non-associated chains that were equally common. Linkage disequilibrium might explain the correlated functional status among segregating V segments, but an unknown experimental factor could not be excluded. When HLA alleles, especially DR and DQ, strongly co-occurred, TCR associations were difficult to assign to individual alleles. A later analysis found that TCR association rates varied across HLA loci, with DRB1 alleles showing the most associated TCRs and HLA-C alleles the fewest. A further reported finding was that TCR beta sequences accurately predicted the HLA-A and HLA-B alleles for most subjects in the first cohort. The authors suggested that the approach could potentially be generalized to other disease states and immunological phenotypes. Broadly in line with IMGT annotations, most TCR beta V segments showed up in productive rearrangements about 87% or about 30% of the time in an earlier analysis of about 500 of the donors.

The cohort comprised 670 or so healthy bone marrow donors. All cohort members were sampled while nominally healthy, although unrecorded immune exposures were likely present. The donor was CMV seropositive and was included in the group of about 290 seropositive cohort members. A peripheral blood sample was collected from each donor, and TCR beta sequencing was performed on peripheral blood mononuclear cells. The Qiagen DNeasy Blood Extraction Kit was used to extract genomic DNA from the blood cell samples. This TCR was sampled from a woman aged 60-75 years in good health and CMV-seropositive. The sequencing sample was made of PBMCs. The rearranged chain carries TRBV9 and TRBJ2-5; 7 middle bases align to TRBD2. The DNA sequence follows: TGTGCCAGCAGCGCGCTGTCGGGGGGAAGGCAAGAGACCCAGTACTTC. Its translation reads: CASSALSGGRQETQYF.